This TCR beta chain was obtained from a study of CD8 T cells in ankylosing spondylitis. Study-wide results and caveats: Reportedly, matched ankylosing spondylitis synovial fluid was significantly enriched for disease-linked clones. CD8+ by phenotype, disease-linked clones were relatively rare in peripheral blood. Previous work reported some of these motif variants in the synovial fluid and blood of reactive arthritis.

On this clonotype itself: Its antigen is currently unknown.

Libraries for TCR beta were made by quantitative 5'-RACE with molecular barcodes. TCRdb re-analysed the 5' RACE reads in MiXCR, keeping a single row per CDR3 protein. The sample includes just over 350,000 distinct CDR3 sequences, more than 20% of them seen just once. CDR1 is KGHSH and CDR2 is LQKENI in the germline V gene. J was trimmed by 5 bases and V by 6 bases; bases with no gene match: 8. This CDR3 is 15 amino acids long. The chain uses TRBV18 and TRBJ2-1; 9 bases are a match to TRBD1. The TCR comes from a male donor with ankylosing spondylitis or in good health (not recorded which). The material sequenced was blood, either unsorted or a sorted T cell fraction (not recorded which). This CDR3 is CASSDGTGMDNEQFF. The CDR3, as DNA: TGTGCCAGCTCGGACGGGACAGGGATGGACAATGAGCAGTTCTTC.